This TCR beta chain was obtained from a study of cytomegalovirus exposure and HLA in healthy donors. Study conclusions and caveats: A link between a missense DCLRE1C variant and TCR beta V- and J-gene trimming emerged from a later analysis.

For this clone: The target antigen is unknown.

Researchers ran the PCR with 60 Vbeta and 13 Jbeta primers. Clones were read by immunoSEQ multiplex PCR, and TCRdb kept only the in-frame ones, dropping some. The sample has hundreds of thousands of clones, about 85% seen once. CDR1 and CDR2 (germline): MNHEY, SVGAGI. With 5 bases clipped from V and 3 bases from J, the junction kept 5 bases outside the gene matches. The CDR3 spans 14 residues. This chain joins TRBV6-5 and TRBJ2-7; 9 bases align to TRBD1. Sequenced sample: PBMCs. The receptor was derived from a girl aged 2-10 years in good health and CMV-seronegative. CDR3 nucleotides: TGTGCCAGCAGTCAAGGGGACAGGGTCTACGAGCAGTACTTC. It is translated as CASSQGDRVYEQYF.